This T cell receptor beta chain was sequenced during a study of blood T cell repertoires in COVID-19. Study information: Samples of COVID-19 (acute and convalescent) were obtained from the United States, Italy and Spain. T cells, B-cell-depleted T cells, or PBMCs provided the cDNA or gDNA that served as material.

V lost 5 bases and J lost 8; bases outside the gene matches: 12. In germline, CDR1 is LNHDA, CDR2 SQIVND (reference sequence). CDR3 length equals 15 residues. Methods used by the authors: Estimation of nucleated cell counts relied on the amplification of reference gene primers. This table comes from immunoSEQ multiplex PCR, and its TCRdb copy is limited to in-frame clones, with some not included. The DNA gave D and trimming, while V, J and clone size come from that table. Here the sample spans approximately 140,000 clones, approximately 87% being singletons. Source material: peripheral blood. This sequence originates from a man at least 80 years old with acute or convalescent COVID-19. The rearrangement uses TRBV19 and TRBJ1-2; 9 nucleotides agree with TRBD1. The CDR3 DNA sequence: TGTGCCAGTAGTCCGGAAGACAGGGGGTCTTTAGGCTACACCTTC. Translation: CASSPEDRGSLGYTF.